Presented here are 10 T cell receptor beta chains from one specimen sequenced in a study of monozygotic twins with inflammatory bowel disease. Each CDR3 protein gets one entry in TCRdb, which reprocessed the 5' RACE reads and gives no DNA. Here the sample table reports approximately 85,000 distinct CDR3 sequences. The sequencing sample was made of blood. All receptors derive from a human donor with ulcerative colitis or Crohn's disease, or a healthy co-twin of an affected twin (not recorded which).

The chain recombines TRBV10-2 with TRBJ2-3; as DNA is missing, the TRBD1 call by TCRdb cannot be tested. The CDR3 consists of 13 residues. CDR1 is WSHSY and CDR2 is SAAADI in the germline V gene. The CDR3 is CASGLQGADTQYF.

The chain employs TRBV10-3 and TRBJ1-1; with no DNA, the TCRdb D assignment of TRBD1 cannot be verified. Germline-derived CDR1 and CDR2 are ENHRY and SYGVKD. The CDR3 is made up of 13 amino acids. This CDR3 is CAISDPQGSAAFF.

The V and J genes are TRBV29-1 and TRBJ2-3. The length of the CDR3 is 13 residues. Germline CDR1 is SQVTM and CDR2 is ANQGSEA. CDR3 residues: CSVAGGPTDTQYF.

This CDR3 is CASSLSRGNQPQHF. The chain has TRBV12-3 or TRBV12-4 and TRBJ1-5. The CDR3 sequence is 14 residues long.

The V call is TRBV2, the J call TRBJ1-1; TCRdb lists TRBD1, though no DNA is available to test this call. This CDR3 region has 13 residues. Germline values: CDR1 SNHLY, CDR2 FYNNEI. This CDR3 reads CASSRPVQLEAFF.

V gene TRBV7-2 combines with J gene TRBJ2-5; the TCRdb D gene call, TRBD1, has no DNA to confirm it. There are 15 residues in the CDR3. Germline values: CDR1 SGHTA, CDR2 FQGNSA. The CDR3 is CASSWRTPPAETQYF.

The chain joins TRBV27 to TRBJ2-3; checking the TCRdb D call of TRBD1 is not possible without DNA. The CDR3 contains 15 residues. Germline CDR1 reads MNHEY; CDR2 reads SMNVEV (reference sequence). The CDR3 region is CASSLWGQRTDTQYF.

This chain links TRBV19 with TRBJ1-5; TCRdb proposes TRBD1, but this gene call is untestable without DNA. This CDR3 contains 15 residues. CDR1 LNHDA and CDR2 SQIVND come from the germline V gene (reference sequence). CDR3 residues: CASDRGGYSNQPQHF.

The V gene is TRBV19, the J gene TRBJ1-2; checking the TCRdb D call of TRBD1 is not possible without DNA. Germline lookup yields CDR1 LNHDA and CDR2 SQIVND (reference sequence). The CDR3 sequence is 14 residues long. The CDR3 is CASRSIDSNYGYTF.

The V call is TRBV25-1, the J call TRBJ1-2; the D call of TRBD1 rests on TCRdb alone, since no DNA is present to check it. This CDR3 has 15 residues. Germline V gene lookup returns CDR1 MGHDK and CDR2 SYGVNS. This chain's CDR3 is CASSQEDRGKYGYTF.